The 31 T cell receptor beta chains below were found in one sample sequenced in a study of T cells in women clearing cervical HPV infection. The method was immunoSEQ multiplex PCR; TCRdb's version includes in-frame clones alone and lacks a portion of them. This repertoire comprises around 30,000 clones; its ten largest clones make up about 17%. The sequenced material came from blood buffy coat. Receptors were obtained from a woman aged 18-70 years with a cervical HPV16 infection that either progressed to CIN3+ or cleared (not recorded which).

The part of the CDR3 DNA that was read is TGTGCCAGCAGCACTCAAGCCTCACCC. Protein: CASSTQASP. The entire CDR3 is CASSTQASPLHF. This chain uses TRBV7-9 with TRBJ1-6; D is uncertain. The read stops 3 residues short of the end of the CDR3; the missing end is completed from the germline J gene. From germline, CDR1 is SEHNR and CDR2 FQNEAQ (reference sequence). The CDR3 is 12 residues long. Trimming pared 5 bases from V and 10 bases from J, leaving 9 bases between.

For this clone: The read ends 3 residues early relative to the CDR3; the germline J gene fills the gap. This chain joins TRBV20-1 and TRBJ2-3, with D tentatively TRBD2 (7 bases). Between the trimmed V and J ends, which lost 0 bases and 6 bases, there was a span of 13 bases. This CDR3 has 14 residues. Per germline, CDR1 DFQATT and CDR2 SNEGSKA (reference sequence). The sequenced part of the CDR3 DNA is TGCAGTGCTAGAGATAGGGGCGGGGGCGATACG. Its translation is CSARDRGGGDT. The CDR3, in full, reads CSARDRGGGDTQYF.

Concerning this clone itself: The CDR3 end falls 3 residues outside the read, so it is completed with the germline J gene. This rearrangement joins TRBV20-1 to TRBJ1-4, with D tentatively TRBD1 (5 bases). Germline V CDR1 and CDR2: DFQATT, SNEGSKA (reference sequence). This CDR3 has 15 amino acids. Trimming cost V 0 bases and J 4 bases, with 12 bases left between them. The DNA read from the CDR3 is TGCAGTGCTAGAGAGCCCCGACAGAATAATGAAAAA. Translation: CSAREPRQNNEK. The complete CDR3 sequence is CSAREPRQNNEKLFF.

The CDR3 is CASSLQGGTKNIAFF. CDR3 bases read: TGTGCCAGCTCCCTACAGGGGGGGACCAAAAACATT. The chain recombines TRBV18 with TRBJ1-1; TRBD1 agrees at 8 bases. Coverage ceases 3 residues before the CDR3 finishes, and the germline J gene fills in the end. The CDR3 loop spans 15 amino acids. The germline CDR1 and CDR2 sequences are KGHSH and LQKENI.

Comments on this clone: The CDR3 is cut off 3 residues early in the read; its end comes from the germline J gene. V gene TRBV11-2 combines with J gene TRBJ2-7; a possible D gene is TRBD2 (6 bases). Between the trimmed V and J ends, which lost 0 bases and 6 bases, there was a span of 9 bases. The CDR3 runs to 13 residues. Per the germline V gene, CDR1 is SGHAT and CDR2 is FQNNGV. Incomplete CDR3 DNA: TGTGCCAGCAGCTTAGAACTAGCCGGCGAG. Translation gives CASSLELAGE. In full, the CDR3 is CASSLELAGEQYF.

Points on this clone: The DNA ends 3 residues before the CDR3 does, and the rest of the CDR3 is filled in from the germline J gene. The chain links TRBV11-2 to TRBJ1-2, with D possibly being TRBD1 (5 bases). Germline-derived CDR1 and CDR2 are SGHAT and FQNNGV. The V end lost 1 base, the J end lost 2 bases, and 11 bases lay between the germline ends. The CDR3 extends over 15 amino acids. The CDR3 sequence: CASSLGRGLNYGYTF. The CDR3 DNA, read in part, is TGTGCCAGCAGCTTAGGGAGGGGCCTCAACTATGGC.

This CDR3 reads CASSLFVESNQPQHF. The sequenced CDR3 bases are TGTGCCAGCAGTTTATTCGTAGAGAGCAATCAGCCC. The chain couples TRBV12-3 or TRBV12-4 to TRBJ1-5; no clear D. The CDR3 goes on 3 residues after the read ends, and that part is filled in from the germline J gene. With 2 bases removed from V and 1 base from J, the gap between germline ends came to 9 bases. CDR3 size: 15 residues.

A note on this clone: Read sequence stops 3 residues before the CDR3 end, and the germline J gene provides the missing end. This chain links TRBV5-1 with TRBJ2-6; D is possibly TRBD1 (5 bases). The V gene lost 4 bases and the J gene lost 0 bases, with 8 bases spanning the gap. The CDR3 consists of 15 residues. Germline V gene data show CDR1 as SGHRS and CDR2 as YFSETQ. The CDR3 protein is CASSLTASGANVLTF. The covered CDR3 bases are TGCGCCAGCAGCCTGACAGCCTCTGGGGCCAACGTC.

In the case of this clone: The read ends 3 residues before the CDR3 terminus; that terminus is restored from the germline J gene. The chain joins TRBV20-1 to TRBJ2-1, with 9 bases that match TRBD1. This CDR3 spans 18 amino acids. The V gene end was trimmed by 0 bases and the J gene end by 9 bases; junction bases not matched to a gene: 18. Germline CDR1 and CDR2: DFQATT and SNEGSKA (reference sequence). The CDR3 sequence is CSARDLLGQGRWDSEQFF. CDR3 DNA (partial): TGCAGTGCTAGAGATTTGCTGGGACAGGGACGATGGGACAGTGAG.

With respect to this clone: The observed sequence ends 3 residues before the CDR3 terminus, with the missing tail filled in from the germline J gene. This rearrangement joins TRBV5-1 to TRBJ2-1; maybe TRBD1 (7 bases). Germline CDR1 and CDR2: SGHRS and YFSETQ. CDR3 length: 15 amino acids. The V end was cut by 1 base, the J end by 7 bases, with 15 bases between. The CDR3 bases that were read are TGCGCCAGCAGCTTGATACCAGGGGGGCTTAATGAG. This encodes CASSLIPGGLNE. In full, the CDR3 is CASSLIPGGLNEQFF.

About this clone: The read terminates 3 residues ahead of where the CDR3 ends, so the germline J gene completes it. The chain employs TRBV7-9 and TRBJ1-1, with a weak D call TRBD1 (6 bases). Germline V CDR1 and CDR2: SEHNR, FQNEAQ (reference sequence). V was shortened by 5 bases and J by 4 bases, with 17 bases between the two germline ends. The CDR3 is made up of 15 amino acids. The part of the CDR3 DNA that was read is TGTGCCAGCAGCCCGCTTTCAGGGGCGGCCACTGAA. Amino acids: CASSPLSGAATE. The whole CDR3 protein reads CASSPLSGAATEAFF.

With regard to this clone: With the read ending 3 residues before the CDR3 end, the germline J gene is used to fill in that end. The rearrangement links TRBV6-1 to TRBJ1-2, with TRBD1 identical over 7 bases. Germline V gene data show CDR1 as MNHNS and CDR2 as SASEGT. The CDR3 consists of 17 residues. J was trimmed by 2 bases and V by 0 bases; bases with no gene match: 9. CDR3 sequence: CASSEASRVGGNYGYTF. CDR3 bases read: TGTGCCAGCAGTGAAGCGTCACGAGTAGGGGGCAACTATGGC.

Note on this clone: The CDR3 goes on 3 residues after the read ends, and that part is filled in from the germline J gene. The V call is TRBV18, the J call TRBJ2-7; 8 bases are a match to TRBD2. The germline CDR1 and CDR2 sequences are KGHSH and LQKENI. V shed 0 bases and J 2 bases; nucleotides not matched to a gene: 6. The CDR3 spans 16 residues. CDR3 protein: CASSPPVAGGAYEQYF. CDR3 bases read: TGTGCCAGCTCACCACCGGTTGCGGGAGGCGCCTACGAG.

Regarding this clone: The sequence runs out 3 residues before the end of the CDR3; the remainder is reconstructed from the germline J gene. The chain combines TRBV19 with TRBJ2-5; 13 positions agree with TRBD2. This CDR3 has 16 residues. Germline-derived CDR1 and CDR2 are LNHDA and SQIVND (reference sequence). Trimming at V came to 5 bases and at J to 2 bases, leaving 5 bases not matched to a gene. The CDR3 here is CASSAGLAGLQETQYF. The sequenced CDR3 bases are TGTGCCAGTAGTGCGGGACTAGCGGGATTACAAGAGACC.

Turning to this clone: Read data end 3 residues before the CDR3 end; the end is taken from the germline J gene. The chain combines TRBV5-6 with TRBJ2-1, with D hard to call. The V end was cut by 4 bases, the J end by 3 bases, with 14 bases between. This CDR3 comprises 15 residues. The V gene's germline CDR1 is SGHDT and CDR2 YYEEEE. CDR3 DNA (partial): TGTGCCAGCAGCAAACAGATGACGCGCTACAATGAG. Residues: CASSKQMTRYNE. The full-length CDR3 reads as CASSKQMTRYNEQFF. The complete variable domain, with remaining parts taken from reference TRBV5-6 and TRBJ2-1, reads DAGVTQSPTHLIKTRGQQVTLRCSPKSGHDTVSWYQQALGQGPQFIFQYYEEEERQRGNFPDRFSGHQFPNYSSELNVNALLLGDSALYLCASSKQMTRYNEQFFGPGTRLTVL.

Points on this clone: Sequencing ends 3 residues short of the CDR3 end; the germline J gene provides the rest. The chain recombines TRBV4-2 with TRBJ2-1; 9 nucleotides match TRBD2. Germline assignment: CDR1 LGHNA and CDR2 YNFKEQ. The CDR3 length is 16 residues. The J segment lost 6 bases and the V segment lost 4 bases, leaving 10 bases of the junction unmatched. Partial CDR3 DNA: TGTGCCAGCAGCCCCGGAGCGGGAGGTCCTTTCAATGAG. This encodes CASSPGAGGPFNE. The full CDR3 protein is CASSPGAGGPFNEQFF.

Remarks on this clone: The observed sequence ends 3 residues before the CDR3 terminus, with the missing tail filled in from the germline J gene. The V and J genes are TRBV10-3 and TRBJ1-1; the match to TRBD1 covers 8 bases. The CDR3 extends over 13 amino acids. Trimming at V came to 6 bases and at J to 4 bases, leaving 4 bases not matched to a gene. Germline lookup yields CDR1 ENHRY and CDR2 SYGVKD. The CDR3 bases that were read are TGTGCCATCAGGCTCACAGGGGGCACTGAA. Translating gives CAIRLTGGTE. The full-length CDR3 reads as CAIRLTGGTEAFF.

Note on this clone: Read sequence stops 3 residues before the CDR3 end, and the germline J gene provides the missing end. This rearrangement joins TRBV5-1 to TRBJ1-1; unclear D gene. The CDR3 spans 14 residues. Germline V gene data show CDR1 as SGHRS and CDR2 as YFSETQ. CDR3 amino acids: CASSLGAPGSAAFF. The sequenced part of the CDR3 DNA is TGCGCCAGCAGCTTGGGTGCCCCGGGGTCTGCG.

Remarks on this clone: The read terminates 3 residues ahead of where the CDR3 ends, so the germline J gene completes it. The rearrangement links TRBV19 to TRBJ2-7; D is possibly TRBD1 (6 bases). With 5 bases removed from V and 2 bases from J, the gap between germline ends came to 16 bases. The CDR3 consists of 15 residues. The V gene's germline CDR1 is LNHDA and CDR2 SQIVND (reference sequence). The sequenced CDR3 bases are TGTGCCAGTAGTCAAACCCCAGGGGCCACCTACGAG. It yields the protein CASSQTPGATYE. The entire CDR3 reads CASSQTPGATYEQYF.

On this clone itself: The observed sequence ends 3 residues before the CDR3 terminus, with the missing tail filled in from the germline J gene. This chain uses TRBV2 with TRBJ2-1; D gene uncertain. Per the germline V gene, CDR1 is SNHLY and CDR2 is FYNNEI. V was pared by 5 bases and J by 7 bases, with 15 bases between. This CDR3 comprises 14 residues. CDR3 DNA, as far as it was read: TGTGCCAGCAGTCAATTCGTGACTTCTAATGAG. Translation: CASSQFVTSNE. The entire CDR3 is CASSQFVTSNEQFF. Together with reference TRBV2 and TRBJ2-1, the CDR3 gives the full variable domain: EPEVTQTPSHQVTQMGQEVILRCVPISNHLYFYWYRQILGQKVEFLVSFYNNEISEKSEIFDDQFSVERPDGSNFTLKIRSTKLEDSAMYFCASSQFVTSNEQFFGPGTRLTVL.

A note on this clone: The observed sequence ends 3 residues before the CDR3 terminus, with the missing tail filled in from the germline J gene. This sequence joins TRBV19 and TRBJ1-5; 7 bases map to TRBD1. CDR1 is LNHDA and CDR2 is SQIVND in the germline V gene (reference sequence). V trimming: 6 bases; J trimming: 9 bases; junction bases outside the gene matches: 5. The CDR3 is made up of 12 amino acids. The part of the CDR3 DNA that was read is TGTGCCAGTAGCGGAGGGGGCACGCCC. This codes for CASSGGGTP. The full-length CDR3 reads as CASSGGGTPQHF.

To note about this clone: A junction boundary mismatches the germline segment, possibly from a read error. Read sequence stops 3 residues before the CDR3 end, and the germline J gene provides the missing end. This chain joins TRBV13 and TRBJ1-4; D remains ambiguous. Per the germline V gene, CDR1 is PRHDT and CDR2 is FYEKMQ (reference sequence). There are 14 residues in the CDR3. The part of the CDR3 DNA that was read is TGTGCCAGCAGTTTAGACCCAACGGGGGAAAAA. It codes for CASSLDPTGEK. From start to end, the CDR3 is CASSLDPTGEKLFF.

The CDR3: CASGFYGRTIFNSPLHF. The covered CDR3 bases are TGTGCCAGCGGATTCTATGGCCGGACTATCTTTAATTCACCC. J is TRBJ1-6 and V is TRBV12-3 or TRBV12-4; D gene ambiguous. Read data end 3 residues before the CDR3 end; the end is taken from the germline J gene. The CDR3 spans 17 residues. With 8 bases removed from V and 6 bases from J, the gap between germline ends came to 23 bases.

About this clone itself: The CDR3 end lies 3 residues beyond the end of the read and is filled in from the germline J gene. The genes are TRBV5-1 and TRBJ1-1, with D perhaps matching TRBD1 (5 bases). The germline gives CDR1 SGHRS, CDR2 YFSETQ. Trimming pared 0 bases from V and 3 bases from J, leaving 9 bases between. This CDR3 comprises 14 residues. Incomplete CDR3 DNA: TGCGCCAGCAGCTTGGGGGGCCAGTACACTGAA. Its translation is CASSLGGQYTE. The full CDR3 protein is CASSLGGQYTEAFF.

Turning to this clone: The read ends 3 residues early relative to the CDR3; the germline J gene fills the gap. The chain employs TRBV20-1 and TRBJ2-3; the D gene is possibly TRBD2 (6 bases). CDR1 is DFQATT, CDR2 SNEGSKA, per germline (reference sequence). This CDR3 is 14 amino acids long. CDR3 region: CSANDLASQETQYF. The sequenced CDR3 bases are TGCAGTGCCAACGATCTAGCGTCACAAGAGACG.

As for this clone: The read finishes 3 residues shy of the CDR3 end, and the germline J gene is used to complete it. The J gene is TRBJ2-5, the V gene TRBV14; 7 positions agree with TRBD2. With V trimmed by 1 base and J by 4 bases, 9 bases remained unmatched. The germline CDR1 and CDR2 sequences are SGHDN and FVKESK. This CDR3 region has 16 residues. The covered CDR3 bases are TGTGCCAGCAGCCAAGTTGGCGGGAGCAAGTTAGAGACC. The encoded protein is CASSQVGGSKLET. The whole CDR3 protein reads CASSQVGGSKLETQYF.

As for this clone: Sequencing ends 3 residues short of the CDR3 end; the germline J gene provides the rest. The chain joins TRBV20-1 to TRBJ2-1, with 11 bases lining up with TRBD2. The CDR3 runs to 16 residues. V was pared by 0 bases and J by 7 bases, with 8 bases of the junction left unmatched. Germline V gene sequence: CDR1 DFQATT, CDR2 SNEGSKA (reference sequence). Partial CDR3 DNA: TGCAGTGCTAGAGATGTCCGGACTAGCGGGTCGAATGAG. Its translation is CSARDVRTSGSNE. The entire CDR3 sequence reads CSARDVRTSGSNEQFF.

A word on this clone: The read terminates 3 residues before the CDR3 end, so the remaining end is supplied by the germline J gene. The rearrangement joins TRBV7-8 to TRBJ1-1, with a possible D match to TRBD1 (6 bases). Germline lookup yields CDR1 SGHVS and CDR2 FQNEAQ. V was shortened by 5 bases and J by 6 bases, with 13 bases between the two germline ends. The length of the CDR3 is 13 residues. The sequenced CDR3 bases are TGTGCCAGCAGCATCGGGACATCCGCTGAA. Protein sequence: CASSIGTSAE. The complete CDR3 protein is CASSIGTSAEAFF.

Notes on this clone: The observed sequence ends 3 residues before the CDR3 terminus, with the missing tail filled in from the germline J gene. The chain joins TRBV30 to TRBJ2-1; 7 bases line up with TRBD2. The CDR3 runs 15 residues. V was pared by 4 bases and J by 4 bases, with 10 bases of the junction left unmatched. Germline V gene lookup returns CDR1 GTSNPN and CDR2 SVGIG (reference sequence). CDR3 sequence reads: CAWTRRSGAYNEQFF. The CDR3 DNA, read in part, is TGTGCCTGGACGCGACGGAGCGGGGCATACAATGAG. The full variable domain, in which reference TRBV30 and TRBJ2-1 provide the parts outside the CDR3, is SQTIHQWPATLVQPVGSPLSLECTVEGTSNPNLYWYRQAAGRGLQLLFYSVGIGQISSEVPQNLSASRPQDRQFILSSKKLLLSDSGFYLCAWTRRSGAYNEQFFGPGTRLTVL.

About this clone: The CDR3 extends 3 residues past the end of the read, so its final part is completed from the germline J gene. The chain employs TRBV19 and TRBJ1-4; D is uncertain. The CDR3 length is 13 residues. The germline CDR1 and CDR2 sequences are LNHDA and SQIVND (reference sequence). The CDR3 reads CASSIVSGQRLFF. The covered CDR3 bases are TGTGCCAGTAGTATAGTGTCTGGCCAACGA.

Concerning this clone: The CDR3 goes on 3 residues after the read ends, and that part is filled in from the germline J gene. The genes are TRBV5-4 and TRBJ2-1, with D possibly matching TRBD2 (5 bases). The V end was cut by 2 bases, the J end by 8 bases, with 14 bases between. CDR1 is SGHNT and CDR2 is YYREEE in the germline V gene (reference sequence). This CDR3 has 14 residues. The sequenced CDR3 bases are TGTGCCAGCAGCTTAGGTGGCCGGCGGGATGAG. The encoded protein is CASSLGGRRDE. The CDR3 as a whole reads CASSLGGRRDEQFF.